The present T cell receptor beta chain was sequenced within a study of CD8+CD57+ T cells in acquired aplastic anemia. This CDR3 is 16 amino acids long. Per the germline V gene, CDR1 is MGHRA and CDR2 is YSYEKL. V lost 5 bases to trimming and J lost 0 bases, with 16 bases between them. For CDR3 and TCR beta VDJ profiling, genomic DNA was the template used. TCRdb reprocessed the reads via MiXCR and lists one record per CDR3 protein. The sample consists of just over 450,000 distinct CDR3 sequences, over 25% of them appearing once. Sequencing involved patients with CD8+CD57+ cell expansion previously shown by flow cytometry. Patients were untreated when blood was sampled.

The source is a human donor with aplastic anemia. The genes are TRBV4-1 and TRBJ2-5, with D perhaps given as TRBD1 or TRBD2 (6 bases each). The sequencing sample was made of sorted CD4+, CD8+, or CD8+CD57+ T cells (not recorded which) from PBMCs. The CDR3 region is CASSLVTGADQETQYF. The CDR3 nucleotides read TGCGCCAGCAGCTTGGTTACGGGGGCTGACCAAGAGACCCAGTACTTC.